A single TCR beta chain is shown here with its context. The data originate from a study of blood T cell repertoires in COVID-19. Study as a whole: Researchers got acute and convalescent COVID-19 samples from the United States, Italy and Spain. PBMCs, B-cell-depleted T cells, or T cells were the source of the cDNA or gDNA that made up the material.

Authors' methods: Estimation of nucleated cell counts was performed using reference gene primer amplification. TCRdb's table, derived via immunoSEQ multiplex PCR, lists solely in-frame clones and lacks some. V and J calls and clone size follow that table, whereas D and trimming were derived from the DNA. The table lists about 190,000 clones, 85% to 90% of them singletons. The CDR3 spans 13 residues. V lost 3 bases, J lost 5 bases, and 10 bases lay in between. Germline V gene data show CDR1 as SNHLY and CDR2 as FYNNEI. The chain carries TRBV2 and TRBJ2-5; TRBD2 might be the D (5 bases). The material sequenced was peripheral blood. The receptor's source is a middle-aged man with active or convalescent COVID-19. The CDR3 sequence: CASSDRGVETQYF. The CDR3 DNA reads TGTGCCAGCAGTGATCGGGGAGTGGAGACCCAGTACTTC.